This T cell receptor beta chain was identified during a study of cytomegalovirus exposure and HLA in healthy donors. The study's findings and limits: Reported results showed that the classifier diagnosed cytomegalovirus status with high specificity and sensitivity. Analyzed later, association rates of TCRs varied across HLA loci, with DRB1 most and HLA-C fewest.

Use of 60 Vbeta and 13 Jbeta primers characterized the PCR. Using immunoSEQ multiplex PCR, the repertoire was profiled, and TCRdb retains in-frame clones only, with some absent. There are fewer than 150,000 clones in the sample; about three quarters occur only once, and 3.5% to 4% lies in the top ten. V was clipped by 1 base and J by 2 bases, with 12 bases between them. The CDR3 spans 16 residues. Per germline, CDR1 PRHDT and CDR2 FYEKMQ (reference sequence). Concerning this clone itself: The target antigen is unknown.

This TCR derives from a man aged 18 to 30 in good health and CMV-seronegative. Input material: PBMCs. The V call is TRBV13, the J call TRBJ1-5; D is ambiguous. Here the CDR3 reads CASSLDGRLRNQPQHF. The CDR3 DNA follows: TGTGCCAGCAGCTTAGATGGCAGACTCCGCAATCAGCCCCAGCATTTT.